This entry lists 6 T cell receptor beta chains sequenced from one sample in a study of blood T cell repertoires in COVID-19. Some clones are missing from TCRdb's copy, which holds only in-frame ones; the method was immunoSEQ multiplex PCR. This table holds hundreds of thousands of clones, about nine tenths found once. The material sequenced was peripheral blood. The origin of the receptors is a woman in her twenties or thirties with active or convalescent COVID-19.

The chain joins TRBV11-2 to TRBJ2-1, with D possibly matching TRBD1 (5 bases). V was clipped by 0 bases and J by 15 bases, with 15 bases between them. Germline V gene lookup returns CDR1 SGHAT and CDR2 FQNNGV. The CDR3 consists of 13 residues. Here the CDR3 DNA reads TGTGCCAGCAGCTTAGACGCTGGACAAGATGCGTTCTTC. It encodes CASSLDAGQDAFF.

CDR3 sequence: CASSEAWRGPQHF. CDR3 nucleotide sequence: TGTGCCAGCAGTGAAGCCTGGAGGGGCCCCCAGCATTTT. The chain links TRBV2 to TRBJ1-5; maybe TRBD1 (5 bases). This CDR3 spans 13 amino acids. Trimming left V 0 bases short and J 10 bases short, with 10 bases between. Germline-derived CDR1 and CDR2 are SNHLY and FYNNEI.

The chain joins TRBV7-9 to TRBJ1-2; TRBD1 matches 11 bases. V was pared by 4 bases and J by 8 bases, with 6 bases of the junction left unmatched. The V gene's germline CDR1 is SEHNR and CDR2 FQNEAQ (reference sequence). The CDR3 sequence is 14 residues long. DNA of the CDR3: TGTGCCAGCAGCTCAGGACAGGGGGCGCGAGGCTACACCTTC. Protein sequence: CASSSGQGARGYTF.

With regard to this clone: Other DNA sequences in this sample translate to the same CDR3. This rearrangement joins TRBV12-3 or TRBV12-4 to TRBJ1-5; D possibly corresponds to TRBD1 (6 bases). Trimming removed 6 bases at V and 6 bases at J, with 9 bases between. There are 12 residues in the CDR3. The CDR3 here is CASSSRGQPQHF. The CDR3 bases are TGTGCCAGCAGCTCCAGGGGTCAGCCCCAGCATTTT.

About this clone: This same CDR3 is encoded by further DNA sequences in the sample. The chain employs TRBV5-1 and TRBJ1-1, with TRBD1 matching 10 bases. After removal of 1 base from V and 5 bases from J, the junction contained 2 bases not matched to a gene. Germline V gene data show CDR1 as SGHRS and CDR2 as YFSETQ. This CDR3 has 14 amino acids. This chain's CDR3 is CASSLRQGATEAFF. The CDR3 nucleotides are TGCGCCAGCAGCTTGCGACAGGGGGCGACTGAAGCTTTCTTT.

The chain recombines TRBV2 with TRBJ1-1; 9 nucleotides agree with TRBD1. Germline V gene lookup returns CDR1 SNHLY and CDR2 FYNNEI. The CDR3 is 16 residues long. After removal of 4 bases from V and 0 bases from J, the junction contained 6 bases not matched to a gene. The CDR3 DNA follows: TGTGCCAGCAGTGGATTAGGGACAGGGATGAACACTGAAGCTTTCTTT. This encodes CASSGLGTGMNTEAFF.